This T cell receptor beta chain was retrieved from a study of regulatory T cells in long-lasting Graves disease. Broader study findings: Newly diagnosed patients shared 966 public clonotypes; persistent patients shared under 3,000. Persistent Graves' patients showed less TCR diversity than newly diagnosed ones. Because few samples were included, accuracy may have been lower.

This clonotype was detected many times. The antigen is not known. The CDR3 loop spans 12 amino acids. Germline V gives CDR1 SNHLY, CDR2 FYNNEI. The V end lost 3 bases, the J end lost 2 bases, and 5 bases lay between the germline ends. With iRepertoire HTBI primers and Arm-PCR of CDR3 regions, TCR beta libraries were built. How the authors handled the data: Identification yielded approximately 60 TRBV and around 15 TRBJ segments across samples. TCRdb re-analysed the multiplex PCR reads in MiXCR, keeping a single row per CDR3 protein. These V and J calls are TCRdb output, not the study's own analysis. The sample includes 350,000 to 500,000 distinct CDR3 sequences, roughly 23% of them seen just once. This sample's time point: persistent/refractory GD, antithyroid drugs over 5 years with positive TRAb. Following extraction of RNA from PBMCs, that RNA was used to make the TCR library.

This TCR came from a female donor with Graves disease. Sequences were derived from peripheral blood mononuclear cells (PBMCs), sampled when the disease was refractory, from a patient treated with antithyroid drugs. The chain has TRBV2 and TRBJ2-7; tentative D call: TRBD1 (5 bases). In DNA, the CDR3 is TGTGCCAGCAGTGACAGGGCCTACGAGCAGTACTTC. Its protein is CASSDRAYEQYF.